The 20 T cell receptor beta chains below all came from one sample that was sequenced in a study of radiotherapy plus CTLA-4 blockade in lung cancer. Clones were read by immunoSEQ multiplex PCR, and TCRdb kept only the in-frame ones, dropping some. The repertoire includes 85,000 to 90,000 clones, around 86% of them detected once, and over 15% sits in the top ten. Sequencing was performed on peripheral blood, taken from a patient treated with radiotherapy plus ipilimumab. The origin of the receptors is a human donor with non-small cell lung cancer that progressed on radiotherapy plus ipilimumab.

This chain uses TRBV6-5 with TRBJ2-7, with 7 bases that match TRBD1. The CDR3 contains 14 residues. CDR1 and CDR2 (germline): MNHEY, SVGAGI. V dropped 5 bases and J dropped 3; count of bases not matched to a gene: 7. The CDR3 DNA sequence: TGTGCCAGCAGTCATCTACAGGGGAACTACGAGCAGTACTTC. It specifies CASSHLQGNYEQYF.

V is TRBV11-1 and J is TRBJ2-3; no clear D. The ends were cut back, 3 bases at V and 6 bases at J, with 10 bases in the middle. This CDR3 contains 13 residues. CDR1 and CDR2 (germline): SGHAT, FQDESV (reference sequence). The CDR3 loop reads CASSFDRLDTQYF. DNA of the CDR3: TGTGCCAGCAGCTTCGACCGTCTTGATACGCAGTATTTT.

The chain combines TRBV7-2 with TRBJ1-5, with 7 bases identical to TRBD1. The CDR3 is 17 amino acids. The J segment lost 6 bases and the V segment lost 5 bases, leaving 16 bases of the junction unmatched. In germline, CDR1 is SGHTA, CDR2 FQGNSA. This CDR3 is CASSLGQGVGGIQPQHF. The CDR3, as DNA: TGTGCCAGCAGCCTCGGGCAGGGGGTAGGCGGGATTCAGCCCCAGCATTTT.

This rearrangement joins TRBV9 to TRBJ1-3; the D is unclear. The length of the CDR3 is 14 residues. CDR1 and CDR2 from the germline V gene are SGDLS and YYNGEE. Trimming pared 0 bases from V and 4 bases from J, leaving 8 bases between. This CDR3 is CASSVDGPGNTIYF. CDR3 in DNA: TGTGCCAGCAGCGTAGACGGGCCCGGAAACACCATATATTTT.

This clone has a handful of counts. This chain uses TRBV6-6 with TRBJ1-3; maybe TRBD1 (5 bases). The CDR3 length is 14 residues. Germline V gene data show CDR1 as MNHNY and CDR2 as SVGAGI (reference sequence). V shed 2 bases and J shed 4 bases, with 9 bases lying between them. The chain's CDR3 is CASSYGGEGNTIYF. CDR3 coding DNA: TGTGCCAGCAGTTACGGGGGTGAAGGAAACACCATATATTTT.

The chain employs TRBV11-1 and TRBJ2-5; 9 positions match TRBD2. With 4 bases clipped from V and 5 bases from J, the junction kept 8 bases outside the gene matches. This CDR3 has 15 residues. CDR1 SGHAT and CDR2 FQDESV come from the germline V gene (reference sequence). CDR3 region: CASSSGPLAGETQYF. Here the CDR3 DNA reads TGTGCCAGCAGCTCAGGCCCCCTAGCGGGGGAGACCCAGTACTTC.

The chain has TRBV5-1 and TRBJ1-3; no clear D gene. The germline V gene encodes CDR1 SGHRS and CDR2 YFSETQ. The CDR3 has 14 residues. Trimming left V 2 bases short and J 4 bases short, with 10 bases between. CDR3 sequence reads: CASSFGEEGNTIYF. The DNA of the CDR3 is TGCGCCAGCAGCTTTGGCGAGGAAGGAAACACCATATATTTT.

The rearrangement links TRBV5-5 to TRBJ2-2; a possible D gene is TRBD2 (5 bases). The V and J ends lost 4 bases and 5 bases respectively, with 15 bases between them. Germline V CDR1 and CDR2: SGHKS, YYEKEE (reference sequence). The CDR3 spans 15 residues. The CDR3 here is CASSPDPGGTGELFF. DNA for the CDR3: TGTGCCAGCAGCCCCGACCCTGGCGGGACCGGGGAGCTGTTTTTT.

The chain combines TRBV21-1 with TRBJ2-3. TRBV21-1 is flagged as a pseudogene. The CDR3 consists of 19 residues. Here the CDR3 reads CASSNAPRNPGRRADTQYF. The CDR3 DNA follows: TGTGCCAGCAGCAATGCCCCTCGTAACCCGGGACGGCGGGCAGATACGCAGTATTTT.

V and J are TRBV5-4 and TRBJ2-1; 10 bases line up with TRBD1. This CDR3 region has 16 residues. The junction had 4 bases not matched to a gene; V was cut back by 0 bases and J by 4 bases. Germline V gene lookup returns CDR1 SGHNT and CDR2 YYREEE (reference sequence). This chain's CDR3 is CASSLGGQGRYNEQFF. The CDR3 nucleotides read TGTGCCAGCAGCTTGGGGGGACAGGGGCGTTACAATGAGCAGTTCTTC.

This clone appeared a single time. V and J are TRBV7-9 and TRBJ1-1, with 8 bases lining up with TRBD1. Germline V gene sequence: CDR1 SEHNR, CDR2 FQNEAQ (reference sequence). The trim removed 3 bases at V and 6 bases at J, leaving 6 bases unmatched. The length of the CDR3 is 14 residues. In nucleotides, the CDR3 is TGTGCCAGCAGCTTTGGTCAGGGGGCCTCTGAAGCTTTCTTT. Its translation is CASSFGQGASEAFF.

The chain employs TRBV18 and TRBJ2-6, with TRBD1 as a possible D gene (6 bases). CDR1 is KGHSH, CDR2 LQKENI, per germline. The CDR3 sequence is 20 residues long. Trimming stripped 3 bases from V and 0 bases from J, with 21 bases between. CDR3 sequence reads: CASSPQLGTLIFSGANVLTF. The CDR3, as DNA: TGTGCCAGCTCACCGCAGCTCGGGACATTAATTTTCTCTGGGGCCAACGTCCTGACTTTC.

As DNA, the CDR3 is TGCAGCGTTGAAGATCTTGGGACTAGGGGAAGCACAGATACGCAGTATTTT. This encodes CSVEDLGTRGSTDTQYF. The chain recombines TRBV29-1 with TRBJ2-3; 8 bases match TRBD2. The V gene end was trimmed by 0 bases and the J gene end by 0 bases; junction bases not matched to a gene: 8. The germline CDR1 and CDR2 sequences are SQVTM and ANQGSEA. The CDR3 loop spans 17 amino acids.

This chain uses TRBV15 with TRBJ1-2; D is unresolved. The germline V gene encodes CDR1 LNHNV and CDR2 YYDKDF (reference sequence). V lost 0 bases to trimming and J lost 6 bases, with 14 bases between them. This CDR3 has 15 residues. The DNA of the CDR3 is TGTGCCACCAGCAGAGAAGACGGTCTATCTGATGGCTACACCTTC. The encoded protein is CATSREDGLSDGYTF.

V gene TRBV28 combines with J gene TRBJ1-2; TRBD1 matches at 7 bases. V shed 6 bases, J shed 4 bases, and the junction held 5 bases outside the gene matches. Per germline, CDR1 MDHEN and CDR2 SYDVKM. This CDR3 is built from 13 residues. Here the CDR3 reads CASSMGQTYGYTF. The CDR3 bases are TGTGCCAGCAGCATGGGACAGACCTATGGCTACACCTTC.

The chain has TRBV18 and TRBJ1-1; a possible D gene is TRBD1 (5 bases). The CDR3 is 14 residues long. V was pared by 3 bases and J by 5 bases, with 13 bases between. In germline, CDR1 is KGHSH, CDR2 LQKENI. This chain's CDR3 is CASSPSGVGTEAFF. The DNA for the CDR3 is TGTGCCAGCTCACCTTCGGGGGTAGGGACTGAAGCTTTCTTT.

The genes are TRBV30 and TRBJ1-1, with no clear D. The CDR3 is 11 residues long. CDR1 is GTSNPN and CDR2 is SVGIG in the germline V gene (reference sequence). With 3 bases removed from V and 10 bases from J, the gap between germline ends came to 12 bases. The chain's CDR3 is CAWSQWVRAFF. CDR3 nucleotide sequence: TGTGCCTGGAGCCAATGGGTGAGAGCTTTCTTT. The whole variable domain, filled in from reference TRBV30 and TRBJ1-1, reads SQTIHQWPATLVQPVGSPLSLECTVEGTSNPNLYWYRQAAGRGLQLLFYSVGIGQISSEVPQNLSASRPQDRQFILSSKKLLLSDSGFYLCAWSQWVRAFFGQGTRLTVV.

The rearrangement links TRBV4-2 to TRBJ2-1, with 13 bases identical to TRBD2. V gave up 4 bases and J gave up 1 base; unmatched junction bases: 4. The CDR3 is 17 amino acids. Germline V gene sequence: CDR1 LGHNA, CDR2 YNFKEQ. CDR3 DNA: TGTGCCAGCAGCCCCGGGACTAGCGGGGATTCCTACAATGAGCAGTTCTTC. Translating it yields CASSPGTSGDSYNEQFF.

This clone was seen a few times. The chain employs TRBV6-1 and TRBJ1-4, with 7 bases identical to TRBD1. The germline gives CDR1 MNHNS, CDR2 SASEGT. This CDR3 has 16 amino acids. V shed 2 bases and J 3 bases; nucleotides not matched to a gene: 6. The CDR3 DNA follows: TGTGCCAGCAGTGAAACCGGACAGGTCGCTAATGAAAAACTGTTTTTT. Encoded protein: CASSETGQVANEKLFF.

CDR3 amino acids: CASSPQTGYTDTQYF. The CDR3, as DNA: TGTGCCAGTAGTCCACAGACAGGGTACACAGATACGCAGTATTTT. The chain joins TRBV19 to TRBJ2-3; 7 bases match TRBD1. CDR1 LNHDA and CDR2 SQIVND come from the germline V gene (reference sequence). This CDR3 spans 15 amino acids. Germline trimming cut 5 bases from V and 2 bases from J; bases unmatched to any gene: 7.